Listed here are 20 T cell receptor beta chains from one sample, sequenced in a study of control samples from healthy donors and cancer patients. Repertoires were generated with immunoSEQ multiplex PCR, while TCRdb's copy carries only in-frame clones and drops some. The table includes 45,000 to 60,000 clones, approximately 90% detected once. The sequenced sample consisted of PBMCs. These receptor sequences come from a man aged 55 to 70 with head and neck cancer.

The chain recombines TRBV5-1 with TRBJ2-3; TRBD2 aligns across 12 bases. This CDR3 is 15 amino acids long. Trimming cost V 4 bases and J 3 bases; bases outside gene matches: 3. Germline assignment: CDR1 SGHRS and CDR2 YFSETQ. CDR3 protein: CASSPSGGATDTQYF. In DNA, the CDR3 is TGCGCCAGCAGCCCTAGCGGGGGGGCGACAGATACGCAGTATTTT.

The V call is TRBV19, the J call TRBJ2-1, with TRBD2 identical over 10 bases. V was clipped by 4 bases and J by 4 bases; unmatched bases: 4. The germline gives CDR1 LNHDA, CDR2 SQIVND (reference sequence). The CDR3 sequence is 15 residues long. CDR3 nucleotides: TGTGCCAGTAGTAATAGCGGGAGGTTATACAATGAGCAGTTCTTC. Protein product: CASSNSGRLYNEQFF.

The genes are TRBV19 and TRBJ2-7; 12 bases align to TRBD2. The CDR3 has 17 amino acids. Germline V lookup: CDR1 LNHDA, CDR2 SQIVND (reference sequence). J gave up 2 bases and V 5 bases, and 10 bases lay outside the gene matches. CDR3 in amino acids: CASSLTSGGFLPYEQYF. CDR3 sequence (DNA): TGTGCCAGTAGTCTTACTAGCGGGGGGTTCCTCCCCTACGAGCAGTACTTC.

The chain is built from TRBV4-2 and TRBJ1-2; D gene unclear. CDR3 length equals 12 residues. Between the trimmed V and J ends, which lost 0 bases and 4 bases, there was a span of 3 bases. Germline CDR1 LGHNA, CDR2 YNFKEQ. This CDR3 reads CASSQEGYGYTF. CDR3 coding DNA: TGTGCCAGCAGCCAAGAAGGCTATGGCTACACCTTC.

In DNA, the CDR3 is TGTGCCAGCAGTTTTCTAGACCCAGAGCCACCCCTCCACTTT. Residues: CASSFLDPEPPLHF. The rearrangement uses TRBV28 and TRBJ1-6, with D unresolved. V was shortened by 3 bases and J by 11 bases, with 14 bases between the two germline ends. Looked up from germline, CDR1 is MDHEN and CDR2 is SYDVKM. This CDR3 contains 14 residues.

The chain uses TRBV7-7 and TRBJ2-7, with D possibly being TRBD2 (5 bases). CDR3 length: 13 residues. Trimming removed 1 base from V and 7 bases from J, with 11 bases in between. Germline loops: CDR1 SSHAT, CDR2 FNYEAQ (reference sequence). DNA for the CDR3: TGTGCCAGCAGCTTAGACGGCGGCGGGGAGCAGTACTTC. It translates to CASSLDGGGEQYF.

The chain carries TRBV11-2 and TRBJ2-3; 8 bases are a match to TRBD1. The CDR3 has 16 amino acids. Germline V gene lookup returns CDR1 SGHAT and CDR2 FQNNGV. Trimming took 5 bases from V and 0 from J; bases not matched to a gene: 7. The CDR3 loop is CASSTRRQGSTDTQYF. The DNA of the CDR3 is TGTGCCAGCAGCACCCGACGACAGGGGAGCACAGATACGCAGTATTTT.

This rearrangement joins TRBV6-2 or TRBV6-3 to TRBJ1-2; D gene ambiguous. CDR3 length: 15 amino acids. CDR1 is MNHEY and CDR2 is SVGEGT in the germline V gene. V was cut by 2 bases and J by 4 bases, with 14 bases left in between. Here the CDR3 DNA reads TGTGCCAGCAGTTACCCCACGGTGGTCCGCTATGGCTACACCTTC. Protein product: CASSYPTVVRYGYTF.

This clone was seen once. V is TRBV7-2 and J is TRBJ2-5; perhaps TRBD1 as D (5 bases). Trimming left V 0 bases short and J 1 base short, with 9 bases between. Germline V gives CDR1 SGHTA, CDR2 FQGNSA. CDR3 length: 15 residues. As DNA, the CDR3 is TGTGCCAGCAGCTTAGCGTTGCAGGGCCAAGAGACCCAGTACTTC. Translating gives CASSLALQGQETQYF.

The J gene is TRBJ2-1, the V gene TRBV4-1, with 12 bases fitting TRBD2. Germline CDR1 and CDR2: MGHRA and YSYEKL. The CDR3 totals 16 residues. V was pared by 3 bases and J by 7 bases, with 7 bases of the junction left unmatched. The CDR3: CASSQTSGGQRNEQFF. The CDR3 DNA follows: TGCGCCAGCAGCCAGACTAGCGGGGGCCAGAGGAATGAGCAGTTCTTC.

The V and J genes are TRBV11-2 and TRBJ1-6, with D unresolved. V lost 0 bases and J 5 bases, leaving 8 bases between the germline ends. The CDR3 length is 15 residues. Looked up from germline, CDR1 is SGHAT and CDR2 is FQNNGV. CDR3 loop: CASSLDRPHNSPLHF. CDR3 sequence (DNA): TGTGCCAGCAGCTTAGATAGGCCGCATAATTCACCCCTCCACTTT.

This chain links TRBV7-9 with TRBJ1-1, with D possibly TRBD1 on 5 matching bases. The CDR3 has 13 amino acids. The germline V gene encodes CDR1 SEHNR and CDR2 FQNEAQ (reference sequence). Trimming took 7 bases from V and 4 from J, leaving 13 bases between them. CDR3: CASTNTGGTEAFF. CDR3 in DNA: TGTGCCAGCACAAACACAGGCGGCACTGAAGCTTTCTTT.

Points on this clone: One end of the junction does not line up with germline, which may come from a read error. This chain connects TRBV5-6 to TRBJ2-2, with D possibly being TRBD1 or TRBD2 (5 bases each). Germline-derived CDR1 and CDR2 are SGHDT and YYEEEE. The CDR3 runs to 15 residues. CDR3 in DNA: TGTGCCAGCAGTTTGGGGGTCAGATTTACCGGGGAGCTGTTTTTT. Residues: CASSLGVRFTGELFF.

This clone was recorded a few times. The chain has TRBV7-2 and TRBJ1-2; D is undetermined. The CDR3 extends over 15 amino acids. The V gene's germline CDR1 is SGHTA and CDR2 FQGNSA. Trimming took 5 bases from V and 7 from J, leaving 20 bases between them. DNA for the CDR3: TGTGCCAGCAGCGAAGGCGGCGACTCTTGGGTTGGCTACACCTTC. It codes for CASSEGGDSWVGYTF.

DNA of the CDR3: TGTGCCAGCAGCTTAACGTCGGGAGGGTTTGAGCAGTTCTTC. It translates to CASSLTSGGFEQFF. This chain uses TRBV7-9 with TRBJ2-1; 8 nucleotides align to TRBD2. CDR3 length: 14 amino acids. The ends lost 2 bases at V and 9 bases at J; junction bases unmatched: 6. Germline CDR1 reads SEHNR; CDR2 reads FQNEAQ (reference sequence).

This clone was detected only a few times. This chain joins TRBV5-6 and TRBJ1-6; no clear D gene. Trimming stripped 4 bases from V and 7 bases from J, with 9 bases between. The germline CDR1 and CDR2 sequences are SGHDT and YYEEEE. The CDR3 has 13 amino acids. The CDR3 loop reads CASSPRPNSPLHF. CDR3 in DNA: TGTGCCAGCAGCCCCAGACCGAATTCACCCCTCCACTTT.

J is TRBJ2-3 and V is TRBV7-2; D possibly corresponds to TRBD2 (6 bases). The V end lost 4 bases, the J end lost 5 bases, and 16 bases lay between the germline ends. The CDR3 runs 15 residues. Germline V gene lookup returns CDR1 SGHTA and CDR2 FQGNSA. The CDR3, as DNA: TGTGCCAGCAGCTCCGTCTGGGCTAGCGAAGATACGCAGTATTTT. This codes for CASSSVWASEDTQYF.

This chain uses TRBV2 with TRBJ1-3, with D possibly TRBD1 on 5 matching bases. Per the germline V gene, CDR1 is SNHLY and CDR2 is FYNNEI. Between the trimmed V and J ends, which lost 7 bases and 3 bases, there was a span of 10 bases. The CDR3 spans 13 residues. CDR3 protein: CASTGTVGNTIYF. The DNA for the CDR3 is TGTGCCAGCACCGGGACTGTTGGAAACACCATATATTTT.

V usage is TRBV4-2 and J usage is TRBJ1-2, with D unclear. Germline V gene lookup returns CDR1 LGHNA and CDR2 YNFKEQ. The CDR3 is made up of 13 amino acids. The ends were cut back, 4 bases at V and 4 bases at J, with 10 bases in the middle. Here the CDR3 DNA reads TGTGCCAGCAGCCCCCCGGGTCTCTATGGCTACACCTTC. Translated: CASSPPGLYGYTF.

The J gene is TRBJ2-7, the V gene TRBV5-1, with 8 bases aligning to TRBD1. This CDR3 spans 14 amino acids. Germline loops: CDR1 SGHRS, CDR2 YFSETQ. V shed 4 bases, J shed 3 bases, and the junction held 6 bases outside the gene matches. CDR3 bases: TGCGCCAGCAGCGCCGGGACAGGACTCTACGAGCAGTACTTC. Translation: CASSAGTGLYEQYF.